This TCR beta chain emerged from a study of regulatory T cells in long-lasting Graves disease. Time point specified: persistent/refractory GD, antithyroid drugs over 5 years with positive TRAb. The TCR library used RNA extracted from PBMCs. Libraries of TCR beta came from iRepertoire HTBI primers plus Arm-PCR of CDR3 regions. TCRdb redid the calling of the multiplex PCR reads with MiXCR, one entry per CDR3 protein. The sample lists about 400,000 distinct CDR3 sequences, less than 25% seen once, with more than 20% in the top ten. Sequenced here: peripheral blood mononuclear cells (PBMCs), sampled when the disease was refractory, from a patient treated with antithyroid drugs. This receptor was obtained from a female donor with Graves disease.

CDR3 sequence: CASSFLASPAYEQYF. The CDR3 nucleotides read TGTGCCAGCAGCTTCCTGGCTAGCCCCGCCTACGAGCAGTACTTC. The V gene is TRBV13, the J gene TRBJ2-7, with D perhaps TRBD2 (5 bases). Between the trimmed V and J ends, which lost 3 bases and 2 bases, there was a span of 14 bases. Germline CDR1 PRHDT, CDR2 FYEKMQ (reference sequence). CDR3 size: 15 residues.